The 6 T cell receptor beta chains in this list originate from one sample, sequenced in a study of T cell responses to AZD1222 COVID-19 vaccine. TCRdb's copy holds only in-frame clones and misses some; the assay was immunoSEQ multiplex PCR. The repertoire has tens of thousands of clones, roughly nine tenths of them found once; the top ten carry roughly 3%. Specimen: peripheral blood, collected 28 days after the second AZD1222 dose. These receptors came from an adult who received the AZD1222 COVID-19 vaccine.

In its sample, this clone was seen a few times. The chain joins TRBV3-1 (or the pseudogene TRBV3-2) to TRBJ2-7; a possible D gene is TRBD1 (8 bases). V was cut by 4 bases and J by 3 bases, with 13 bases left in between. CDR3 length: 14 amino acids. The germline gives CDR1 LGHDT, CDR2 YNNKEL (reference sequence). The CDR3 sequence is CASSPQGGIYEQYF. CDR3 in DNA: TGTGCCAGCAGCCCACAGGGGGGGATCTACGAGCAGTACTTC.

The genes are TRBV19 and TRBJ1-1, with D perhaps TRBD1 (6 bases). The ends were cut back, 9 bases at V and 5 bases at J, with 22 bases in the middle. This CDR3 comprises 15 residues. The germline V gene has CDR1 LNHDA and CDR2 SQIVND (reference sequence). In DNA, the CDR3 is TGTGCCAGCTGCCCGACCACAGGGAAACAGACTGAAGCTTTCTTT. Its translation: CASCPTTGKQTEAFF.

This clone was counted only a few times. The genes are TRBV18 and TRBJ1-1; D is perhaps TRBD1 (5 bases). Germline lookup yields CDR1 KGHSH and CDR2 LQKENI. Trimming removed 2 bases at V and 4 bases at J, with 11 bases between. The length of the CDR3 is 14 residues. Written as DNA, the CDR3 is TGTGCCAGCTCACCAAGTGGGGGTGGCACTGAAGCTTTCTTT. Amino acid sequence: CASSPSGGGTEAFF.

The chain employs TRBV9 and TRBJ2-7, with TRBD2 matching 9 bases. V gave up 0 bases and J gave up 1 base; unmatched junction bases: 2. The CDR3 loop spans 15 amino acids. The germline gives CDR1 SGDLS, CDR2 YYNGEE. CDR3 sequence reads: CASSVGLAGSYEQYF. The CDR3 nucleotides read TGTGCCAGCAGCGTAGGCCTAGCGGGATCCTACGAGCAGTACTTC. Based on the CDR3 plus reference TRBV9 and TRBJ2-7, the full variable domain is DSGVTQTPKHLITATGQRVTLRCSPRSGDLSVYWYQQSLDQGLQFLIQYYNGEERAKGNILERFSAQQFPDLHSELNLSSLELGDSALYFCASSVGLAGSYEQYFGPGTRLTVT.

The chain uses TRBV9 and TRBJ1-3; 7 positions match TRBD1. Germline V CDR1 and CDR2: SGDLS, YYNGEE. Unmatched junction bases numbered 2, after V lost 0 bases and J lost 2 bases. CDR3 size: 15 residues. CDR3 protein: CASSVGGTAGNTIYF. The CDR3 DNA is TGTGCCAGCAGCGTAGGGGGGACAGCTGGAAACACCATATATTTT.

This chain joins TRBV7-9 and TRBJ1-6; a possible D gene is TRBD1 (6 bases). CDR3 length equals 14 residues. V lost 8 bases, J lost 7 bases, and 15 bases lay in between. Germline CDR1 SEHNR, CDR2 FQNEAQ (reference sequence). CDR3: CASGQGSGNSPLHF. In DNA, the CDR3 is TGTGCCAGCGGGCAGGGGAGTGGGAATTCACCCCTCCACTTT.